Below, one T cell receptor (beta chain) is given with its context. This specimen belongs to a study of blood T cell repertoires in COVID-19. Study-wide context: Researchers got acute and convalescent COVID-19 samples from the United States, Italy and Spain. Sample material is recorded as cDNA or gDNA derived from T cells, B-cell-depleted T cells, or PBMCs.

The repertoire was sequenced with immunoSEQ multiplex PCR; TCRdb's copy has only in-frame clones and lacks some. Counted here are under 55,000 clones, about 85% occurring once; the ten biggest clones make up about 9.1%. V lost 10 bases, J lost 1 base, and 11 bases lay in between. Germline V gives CDR1 LNHDA, CDR2 SQIVND (reference sequence). CDR3 length equals 13 residues. Material: peripheral blood. The sequence was collected from a woman of 80 years or more with active COVID-19. The chain combines TRBV19 with TRBJ1-5; D is undetermined. CDR3 region: CAISAGSNQPQHF. CDR3 bases: TGTGCCATCTCCGCGGGGAGCAATCAGCCCCAGCATTTT.